The present entry profiles one TCR beta chain with its context. Its antigen is as yet unknown. These data are taken from a study of CD8 T cells in ankylosing spondylitis. The study, taken as a whole, reports: Reports say disease-linked clones showed up significantly more in matched ankylosing spondylitis synovial fluid. Several highly homologous variants formed a TCR beta motif that appeared characteristic of ankylosing spondylitis blood. A number of the motif variants had already been described in reactive arthritis synovial fluid and blood. Disease-linked clones were found to be CD8+ and relatively rare in peripheral blood.

Quantitative 5'-RACE with molecular barcodes was used to make the TCR beta libraries. TCRdb re-derived calls from the 5' RACE reads in MiXCR, one entry per CDR3 protein. The sample carries 100,000 to 150,000 distinct CDR3 sequences, 17% recorded once. The TCR comes from a male donor with ankylosing spondylitis. The sample was blood, either unsorted or a sorted T cell fraction (not recorded which).

CDR3 nucleotides: TGCAGTGCTTTCGCGACTAGCGGGATAGGAGATACGCAGTATTTT. It translates to CSAFATSGIGDTQYF. V and J are TRBV20-1 and TRBJ2-3, with 11 nucleotides matching TRBD2. CDR3 size: 15 residues. Unmatched junction bases numbered 9, after V lost 5 bases and J lost 5 bases. Germline V gives CDR1 DFQATT, CDR2 SNEGSKA (reference sequence).